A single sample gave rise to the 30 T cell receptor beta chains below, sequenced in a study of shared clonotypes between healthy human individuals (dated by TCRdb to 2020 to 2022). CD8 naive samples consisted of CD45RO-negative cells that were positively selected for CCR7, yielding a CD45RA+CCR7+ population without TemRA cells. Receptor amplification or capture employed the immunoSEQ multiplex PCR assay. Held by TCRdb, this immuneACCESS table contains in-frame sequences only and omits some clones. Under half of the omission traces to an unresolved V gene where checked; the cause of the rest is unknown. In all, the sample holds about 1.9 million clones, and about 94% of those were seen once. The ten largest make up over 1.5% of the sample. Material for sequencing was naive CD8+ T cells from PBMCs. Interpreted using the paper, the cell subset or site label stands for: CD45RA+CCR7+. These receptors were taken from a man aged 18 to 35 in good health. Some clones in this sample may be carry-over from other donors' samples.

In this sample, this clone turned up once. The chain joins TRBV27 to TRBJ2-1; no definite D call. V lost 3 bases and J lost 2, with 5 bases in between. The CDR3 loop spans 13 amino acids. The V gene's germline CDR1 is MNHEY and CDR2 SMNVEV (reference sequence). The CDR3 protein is CASSFRTYNEQFF. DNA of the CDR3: TGTGCCAGCAGTTTCCGGACCTACAATGAGCAGTTCTTC.

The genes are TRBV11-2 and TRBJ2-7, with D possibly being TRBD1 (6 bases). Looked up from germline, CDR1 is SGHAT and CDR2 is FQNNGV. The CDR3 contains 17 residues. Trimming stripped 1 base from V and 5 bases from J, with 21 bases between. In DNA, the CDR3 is TGTGCCAGCAGCTTAGGTCGGTCACAGGGACGGCCGAACGAGCAGTACTTC. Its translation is CASSLGRSQGRPNEQYF.

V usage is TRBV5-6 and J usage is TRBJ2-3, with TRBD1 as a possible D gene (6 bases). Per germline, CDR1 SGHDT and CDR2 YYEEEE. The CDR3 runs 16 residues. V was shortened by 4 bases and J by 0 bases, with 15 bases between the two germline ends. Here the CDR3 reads CASSRRYRASTDTQYF. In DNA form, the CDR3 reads TGTGCCAGCAGCAGGAGGTACAGGGCTAGCACAGATACGCAGTATTTT. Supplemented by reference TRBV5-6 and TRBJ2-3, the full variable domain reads DAGVTQSPTHLIKTRGQQVTLRCSPKSGHDTVSWYQQALGQGPQFIFQYYEEEERQRGNFPDRFSGHQFPNYSSELNVNALLLGDSALYLCASSRRYRASTDTQYFGPGTRLTVL.

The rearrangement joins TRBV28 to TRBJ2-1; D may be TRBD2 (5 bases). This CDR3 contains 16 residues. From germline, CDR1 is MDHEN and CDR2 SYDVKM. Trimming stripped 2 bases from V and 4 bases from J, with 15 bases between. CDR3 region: CASSLGETFPYNEQFF. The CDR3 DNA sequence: TGTGCCAGCAGTTTAGGGGAGACATTTCCTTACAATGAGCAGTTCTTC.

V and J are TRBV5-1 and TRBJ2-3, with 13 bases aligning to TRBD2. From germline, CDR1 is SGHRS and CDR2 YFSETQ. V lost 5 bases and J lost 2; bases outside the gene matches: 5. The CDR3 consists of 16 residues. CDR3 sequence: CASRELAGGNTDTQYF. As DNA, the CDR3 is TGCGCCAGCAGGGAACTAGCGGGAGGGAACACAGATACGCAGTATTTT.

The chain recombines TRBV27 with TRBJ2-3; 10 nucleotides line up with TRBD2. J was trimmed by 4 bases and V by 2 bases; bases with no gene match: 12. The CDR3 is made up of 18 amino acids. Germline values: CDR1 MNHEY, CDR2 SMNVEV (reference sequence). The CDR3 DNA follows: TGTGCCAGCAGTTTACGAAGGGGTATAGCGGGAGGCGCAGATACGCAGTATTTT. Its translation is CASSLRRGIAGGADTQYF.

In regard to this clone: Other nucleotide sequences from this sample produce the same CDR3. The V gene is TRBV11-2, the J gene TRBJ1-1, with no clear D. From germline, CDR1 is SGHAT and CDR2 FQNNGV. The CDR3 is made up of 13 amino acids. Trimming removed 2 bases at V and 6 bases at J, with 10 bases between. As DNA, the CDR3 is TGTGCCAGCAGCTTATGGGGTGAGGCTGAAGCTTTCTTT. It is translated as CASSLWGEAEAFF.

As DNA, the CDR3 is TGTGCCAGCAGCGACCTAGCGGGAGCTGCAGATACGCAGTATTTT. Its translation: CASSDLAGAADTQYF. The chain joins TRBV7-3 to TRBJ2-3, with TRBD2 identical over 10 bases. CDR3 length: 15 amino acids. Trimming removed 5 bases from V and 4 bases from J; junction bases left unmatched: 6. Germline CDR1 SGHTA, CDR2 FQGTGA.

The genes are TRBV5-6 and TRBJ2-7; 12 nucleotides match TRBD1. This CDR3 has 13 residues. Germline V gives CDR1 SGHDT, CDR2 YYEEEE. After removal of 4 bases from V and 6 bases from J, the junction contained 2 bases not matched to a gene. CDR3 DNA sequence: TGTGCCAGCAGCCGGGACAGGGGGCCCGAGCAGTACTTC. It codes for CASSRDRGPEQYF.

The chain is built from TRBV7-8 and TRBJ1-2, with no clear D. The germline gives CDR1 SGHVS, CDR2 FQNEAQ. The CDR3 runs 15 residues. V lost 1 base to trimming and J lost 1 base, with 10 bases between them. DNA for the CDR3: TGTGCCAGCAGCTTAGGGAGGCTTTTTAACTATGGCTACACCTTC. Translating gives CASSLGRLFNYGYTF.

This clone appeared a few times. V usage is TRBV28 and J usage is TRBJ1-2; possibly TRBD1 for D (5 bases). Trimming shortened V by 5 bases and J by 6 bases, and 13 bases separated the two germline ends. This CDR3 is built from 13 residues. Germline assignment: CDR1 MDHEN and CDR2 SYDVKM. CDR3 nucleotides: TGTGCCAGCAGTACCCTGGCAGGGAATGGCTACACCTTC. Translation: CASSTLAGNGYTF.

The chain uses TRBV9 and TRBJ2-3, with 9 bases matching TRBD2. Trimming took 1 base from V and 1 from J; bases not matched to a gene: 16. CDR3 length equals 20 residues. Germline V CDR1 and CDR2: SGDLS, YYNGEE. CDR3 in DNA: TGTGCCAGCAGCGTAAGGGCTAGCGGGACGATTGGTGCGGGCACAGATACGCAGTATTTT. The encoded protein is CASSVRASGTIGAGTDTQYF.

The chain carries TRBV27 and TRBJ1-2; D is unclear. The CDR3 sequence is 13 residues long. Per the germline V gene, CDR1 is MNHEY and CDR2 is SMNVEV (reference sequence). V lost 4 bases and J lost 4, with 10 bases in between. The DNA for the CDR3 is TGTGCCAGCAGTTCCGGACGGCGCTATGGCTACACCTTC. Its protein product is CASSSGRRYGYTF.

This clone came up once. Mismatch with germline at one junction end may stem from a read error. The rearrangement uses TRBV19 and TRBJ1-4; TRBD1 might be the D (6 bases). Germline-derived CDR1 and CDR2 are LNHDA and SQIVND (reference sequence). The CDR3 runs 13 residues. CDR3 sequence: CAEPPGAKEKLFF. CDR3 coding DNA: TGTGCCGAACCCCCGGGGGCTAAAGAAAAACTGTTTTTT.

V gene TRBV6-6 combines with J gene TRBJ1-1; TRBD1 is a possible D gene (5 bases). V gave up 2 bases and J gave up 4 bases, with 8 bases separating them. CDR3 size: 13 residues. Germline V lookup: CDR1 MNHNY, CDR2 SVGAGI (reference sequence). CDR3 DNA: TGTGCCAGCAGTTACGTGGGGGGCACTGAAGCTTTCTTT. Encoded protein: CASSYVGGTEAFF.

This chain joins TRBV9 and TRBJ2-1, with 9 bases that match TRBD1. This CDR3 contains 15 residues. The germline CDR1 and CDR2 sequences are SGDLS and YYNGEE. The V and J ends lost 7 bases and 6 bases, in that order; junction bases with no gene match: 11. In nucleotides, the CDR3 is TGTGCCAGCGCCCCCCGGGACAGGGTGAGCAATGAGCAGTTCTTC. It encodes CASAPRDRVSNEQFF.

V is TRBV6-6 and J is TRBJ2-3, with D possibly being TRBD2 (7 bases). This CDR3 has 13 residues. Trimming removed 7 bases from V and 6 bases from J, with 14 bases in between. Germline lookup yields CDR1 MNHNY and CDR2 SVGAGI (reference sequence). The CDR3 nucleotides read TGTGCCAGCAACCACGGGGGGCGTGATACGCAGTATTTT. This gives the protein CASNHGGRDTQYF.

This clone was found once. The CDR3 sequence is CASSQGTTSTDTQYF. The DNA for the CDR3 is TGCGCCAGCAGCCAGGGGACAACTAGCACAGATACGCAGTATTTT. V gene TRBV4-3 combines with J gene TRBJ2-3; D possibly corresponds to TRBD1 (6 bases). V dropped 3 bases and J dropped 0 bases, with 10 bases sitting between them. CDR1 and CDR2 from the germline V gene are LGHNA and YSLEER. The CDR3 totals 15 residues.

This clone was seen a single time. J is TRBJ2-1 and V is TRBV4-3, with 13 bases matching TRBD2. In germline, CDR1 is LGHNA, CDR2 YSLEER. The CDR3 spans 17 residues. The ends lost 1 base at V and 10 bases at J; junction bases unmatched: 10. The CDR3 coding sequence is TGCGCCAGCAGCCAAGTCGGGACTAGCGGGATAATTTGGGAGCAGTTCTTC. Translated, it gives CASSQVGTSGIIWEQFF.

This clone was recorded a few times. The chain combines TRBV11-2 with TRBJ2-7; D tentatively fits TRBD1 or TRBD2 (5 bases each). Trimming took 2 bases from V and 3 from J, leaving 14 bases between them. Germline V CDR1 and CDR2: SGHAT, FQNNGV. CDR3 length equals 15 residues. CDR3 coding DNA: TGTGCCAGCAGCTTACTTAGGGGACCGAGCTACGAGCAGTACTTC. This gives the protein CASSLLRGPSYEQYF.

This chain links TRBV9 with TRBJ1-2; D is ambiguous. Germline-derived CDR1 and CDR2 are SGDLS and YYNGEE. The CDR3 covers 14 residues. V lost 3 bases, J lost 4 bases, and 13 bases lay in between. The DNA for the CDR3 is TGTGCCAGCAGCGCCTCTCGGCCCCCCTATGGCTACACCTTC. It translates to CASSASRPPYGYTF. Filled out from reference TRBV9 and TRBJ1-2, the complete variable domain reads DSGVTQTPKHLITATGQRVTLRCSPRSGDLSVYWYQQSLDQGLQFLIQYYNGEERAKGNILERFSAQQFPDLHSELNLSSLELGDSALYFCASSASRPPYGYTFGSGTRLTVV.

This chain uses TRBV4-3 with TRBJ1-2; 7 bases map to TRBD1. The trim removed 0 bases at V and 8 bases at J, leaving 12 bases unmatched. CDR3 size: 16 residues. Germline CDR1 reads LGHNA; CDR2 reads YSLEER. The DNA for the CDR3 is TGCGCCAGCAGCCAAGACCTCACCACTGGCAGGGGGGGCTACACCTTC. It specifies CASSQDLTTGRGGYTF.

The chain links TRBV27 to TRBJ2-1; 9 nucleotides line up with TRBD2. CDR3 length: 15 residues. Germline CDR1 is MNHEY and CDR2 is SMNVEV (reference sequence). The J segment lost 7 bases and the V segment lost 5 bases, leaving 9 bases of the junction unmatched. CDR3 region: CASSPIAGERNEQFF. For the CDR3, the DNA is TGTGCCAGCAGTCCGATAGCGGGAGAGCGGAATGAGCAGTTCTTC.

CDR3 in DNA: TGCGCCAGCAGCACCCAGCGGGGTGGCAGGGAGTCTGAAGCTTTCTTT. It specifies CASSTQRGGRESEAFF. The chain employs TRBV5-1 and TRBJ1-1, with a weak D call TRBD1 (5 bases). The CDR3 runs to 16 residues. Trimming took off 4 bases at V and 6 bases at J, with 22 bases between the two ends. CDR1 is SGHRS and CDR2 is YFSETQ in the germline V gene.

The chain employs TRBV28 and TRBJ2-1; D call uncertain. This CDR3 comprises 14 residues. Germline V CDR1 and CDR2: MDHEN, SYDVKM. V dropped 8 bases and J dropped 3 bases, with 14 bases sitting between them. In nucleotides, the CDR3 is TGTGCCAGCTCGGTGTCGCGGAACTACAATGAGCAGTTCTTC. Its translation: CASSVSRNYNEQFF.

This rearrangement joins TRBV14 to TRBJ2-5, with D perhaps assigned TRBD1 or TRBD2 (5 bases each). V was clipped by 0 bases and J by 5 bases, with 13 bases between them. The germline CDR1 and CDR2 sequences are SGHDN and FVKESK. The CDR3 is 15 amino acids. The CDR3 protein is CASSQEPRGMETQYF. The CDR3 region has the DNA TGTGCCAGCAGCCAAGAACCGAGGGGAATGGAGACCCAGTACTTC. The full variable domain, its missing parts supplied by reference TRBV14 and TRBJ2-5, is EAGVTQFPSHSVIEKGQTVTLRCDPISGHDNLYWYRRVMGKEIKFLLHFVKESKQDESGMPNNRFLAERTGGTYSTLKVQPAELEDSGVYFCASSQEPRGMETQYFGPGTRLLVL.

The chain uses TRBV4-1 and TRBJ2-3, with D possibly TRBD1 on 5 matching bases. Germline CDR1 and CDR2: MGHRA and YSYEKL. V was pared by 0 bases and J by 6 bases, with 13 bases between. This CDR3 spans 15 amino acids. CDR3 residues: CASSQEDDSRDTQYF. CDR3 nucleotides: TGCGCCAGCAGCCAAGAGGACGACAGCCGGGATACGCAGTATTTT.

The CDR3 reads CASSLRGLAGSTGELFF. Written as DNA, the CDR3 is TGTGCCAGCAGTTTACGGGGACTAGCGGGTTCCACCGGGGAGCTGTTTTTT. The chain employs TRBV27 and TRBJ2-2; 12 bases are a match to TRBD2. Trimming cost V 2 bases and J 4 bases; bases outside gene matches: 5. CDR1 MNHEY and CDR2 SMNVEV come from the germline V gene (reference sequence). The CDR3 contains 17 residues.

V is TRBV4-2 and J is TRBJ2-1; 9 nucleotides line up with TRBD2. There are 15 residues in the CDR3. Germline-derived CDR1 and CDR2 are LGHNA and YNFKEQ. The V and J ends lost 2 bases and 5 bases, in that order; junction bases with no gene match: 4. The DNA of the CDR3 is TGTGCCAGCAGCCAAACGCGACTAGCGGACAATGAGCAGTTCTTC. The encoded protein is CASSQTRLADNEQFF.

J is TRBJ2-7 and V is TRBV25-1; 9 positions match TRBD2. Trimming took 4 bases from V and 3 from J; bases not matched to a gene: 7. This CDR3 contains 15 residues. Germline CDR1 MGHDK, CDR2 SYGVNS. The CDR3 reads CASSVTGTSSYEQYF. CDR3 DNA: TGTGCCAGCAGTGTAACAGGGACTAGCAGCTACGAGCAGTACTTC.